These 24 T cell receptor beta chains originate from one sample sequenced in a study of blood T cell repertoires in COVID-19 (TCRdb year 2020). Library preparation was by the immunoSEQ multiplex PCR assay. TCRdb limited this immuneACCESS table to in-frame rearrangements with V and J called. A share of clones is missing; checked studies link under half to unresolved V genes, and the rest is unexplained. The sample profile shows about 170,000 clones; around 87% of them were found once. Clones ranked in the top ten supply approximately 6.5% of the sample. Sequences were obtained from peripheral blood. These TCRs come from a woman older than 75 in a cohort sampled during active or convalescent COVID-19.

The V and J genes are TRBV5-6 and TRBJ2-7; D is perhaps TRBD1 (5 bases). Germline assignment: CDR1 SGHDT and CDR2 YYEEEE. V was shortened by 4 bases and J by 4 bases, with 15 bases between the two germline ends. The CDR3 totals 14 residues. The CDR3, as DNA: TGTGCCAGCAGCGCCATAACAGGAATATACGAGCAGTACGTC. Amino acids: CASSAITGIYEQYV.

This sequence joins TRBV20-1 and TRBJ2-1, with TRBD2 as a possible D gene (5 bases). The V gene lost 3 bases and the J gene lost 4 bases, with 16 bases spanning the gap. The CDR3 loop spans 15 amino acids. Looked up from germline, CDR1 is DFQATT and CDR2 is SNEGSKA (reference sequence). CDR3 nucleotides: TGCAGTGCTAGTCCCGGGGAGAAACTGTACAATGAGCAGTTCTTC. It specifies CSASPGEKLYNEQFF.

Comments on this clone: The identical CDR3 is also encoded by other nucleotide sequences in the sample. The genes are TRBV11-2 and TRBJ1-1; TRBD1 matches 7 bases. Germline V gives CDR1 SGHAT, CDR2 FQNNGV. With V trimmed by 3 bases and J by 3 bases, 1 base remained unmatched. The CDR3 is made up of 13 amino acids. The CDR3 loop reads CASSFDRDTEAFF. The CDR3 DNA is TGTGCCAGCAGCTTCGACAGGGACACTGAAGCTTTCTTT.

The rearrangement links TRBV24-1 to TRBJ2-1, with TRBD2 matching over 15 bases. Unmatched junction bases numbered 7, after V lost 3 bases and J lost 14 bases. This CDR3 comprises 15 residues. Germline-derived CDR1 and CDR2 are KGHDR and SFDVKD. In nucleotides, the CDR3 is TGTGCCACCAGTGATACACGGACTAGCGGGGGGGCCAAGTTCTTC. It specifies CATSDTRTSGGAKFF.

Details on this clone: Germline and junction disagree at one end, which may indicate a read error. The chain recombines TRBV10-3 with TRBJ2-3; D not certain. CDR3 length equals 13 residues. Germline V gene data show CDR1 as ENHRY and CDR2 as SYGVKD. In nucleotides, the CDR3 is TGTGCCATCGGTGATACTAGCACAGATACGCAGTATTTT. Residues: CAIGDTSTDTQYF.

The rearrangement uses TRBV11-3 and TRBJ2-2, with a possible D match to TRBD2 (6 bases). The CDR3 sequence is 18 residues long. Germline V gene sequence: CDR1 SGHNT, CDR2 YENEEA. Trimming removed 5 bases from V and 3 bases from J, with 22 bases in between. Written as DNA, the CDR3 is TGTGCCAGCAGCAGCCCCCTGGGGATAGCGGCATACACCGGGGAGCTGTTTTTT. This encodes CASSSPLGIAAYTGELFF.

V is TRBV11-3 and J is TRBJ2-2; TRBD1 might be the D (5 bases). V gave up 5 bases and J gave up 2 bases, with 15 bases separating them. CDR1 is SGHNT, CDR2 YENEEA, per germline. The CDR3 sequence is 16 residues long. The CDR3 is CASSPREPGNTGELFF. CDR3 nucleotides: TGTGCCAGCAGCCCCAGGGAACCAGGAAACACCGGGGAGCTGTTTTTT.

This clone was recorded once. The limits of the CDR3 on the DNA are not certain, so only TCRdb's listed CDR3 is given. This chain links TRBV10-3 with TRBJ1-1; the table's D call TRBD1 went unverified against the DNA. CDR1 and CDR2 from the germline V gene are ENHRY and SYGVKD. Termini included, the CDR3 measures 14 amino acids. CDR3 sequence reads: CAISEVGAGARTFF.

The gene calls are TRBV6-2 or TRBV6-3 and TRBJ1-2, with D perhaps TRBD1 (5 bases). CDR3 size: 15 residues. Trimming left V 4 bases short and J 1 base short, with 13 bases between. From germline, CDR1 is MNHEY and CDR2 SVGEGT. CDR3: CASSFGQGVNYGYTF. CDR3 DNA sequence: TGTGCCAGCAGTTTTGGGCAGGGTGTTAACTATGGCTACACCTTC.

This chain links TRBV7-6 with TRBJ1-5; D call uncertain. The CDR3 contains 15 residues. V was trimmed by 5 bases and J by 0 bases, leaving 11 bases between them. The germline gives CDR1 SGHVS, CDR2 FNYEAQ. CDR3 in DNA: TGTGCCAGCAGCCCTGCCGGGTATAGCAATCAGCCCCAGCATTTT. This encodes CASSPAGYSNQPQHF.

V and J are TRBV29-1 and TRBJ1-1, with TRBD1 matching 8 bases. This CDR3 spans 14 amino acids. Per germline, CDR1 SQVTM and CDR2 ANQGSEA. Losses at the gene ends were 3 bases for V and 4 bases for J; bases not matched to a gene: 7. The CDR3 loop reads CSVEGTGGGTEAFF. In DNA form, the CDR3 reads TGCAGCGTTGAGGGGACAGGAGGGGGCACTGAAGCTTTCTTT.

This clone was seen just once. The rearrangement joins TRBV27 to TRBJ2-5, with a possible D match to TRBD1 (6 bases). V was shortened by 2 bases and J by 9 bases, with 22 bases between the two germline ends. The CDR3 is 16 amino acids. CDR1 and CDR2 (germline): MNHEY, SMNVEV (reference sequence). The CDR3 reads CASSLNGQPTREAQYF. CDR3 bases: TGTGCCAGCAGTTTAAACGGACAGCCTACTCGCGAGGCCCAGTACTTC.

There are a few counts of this clone. This rearrangement joins TRBV7-2 to TRBJ1-2; D gene unclear. This CDR3 is built from 15 residues. CDR1 is SGHTA, CDR2 FQGNSA, per germline. V lost 5 bases, J lost 2 bases, and 15 bases lay in between. CDR3 region: CASSPRFARNYGYTF. The CDR3 coding sequence is TGTGCCAGCAGCCCCCGCTTTGCGAGGAACTATGGCTACACCTTC.

Only one count was recorded for this clone. In nucleotides, the CDR3 is TGCGCCAACCTCCACAGGATCAATCAGCCCCAGCATTTT. Encoded protein: CANLHRINQPQHF. The chain recombines TRBV5-1 with TRBJ1-5; tentative D call: TRBD1 (5 bases). This CDR3 is built from 13 residues. CDR1 SGHRS and CDR2 YFSETQ come from the germline V gene. The V end lost 9 bases, the J end lost 3 bases, and 13 bases lay between the germline ends.

CDR3 sequence: CASSSMASGRASETQYF. As DNA, the CDR3 is TGCGCCAGCAGCTCGATGGCTAGCGGGAGGGCCAGTGAGACCCAGTACTTC. The V gene is TRBV5-1, the J gene TRBJ2-5, with TRBD2 matching 12 bases. The ends lost 3 bases at V and 5 bases at J; junction bases unmatched: 11. The CDR3 is made up of 17 amino acids. Germline V gene lookup returns CDR1 SGHRS and CDR2 YFSETQ. Drawing the rest from reference TRBV5-1 and TRBJ2-5, the complete variable domain is KAGVTQTPRYLIKTRGQQVTLSCSPISGHRSVSWYQQTPGQGLQFLFEYFSETQRNKGNFPGRFSGRQFSNSRSEMNVSTLELGDSALYLCASSSMASGRASETQYFGPGTRLLVL.

This chain connects TRBV28 to TRBJ1-4, with 7 bases aligning to TRBD1. This CDR3 comprises 15 residues. Trimming took 1 base from V and 8 from J; bases not matched to a gene: 7. Germline V gene lookup returns CDR1 MDHEN and CDR2 SYDVKM. CDR3 residues: CASSLSGRGSEKLFF. The CDR3 DNA sequence: TGTGCCAGCAGTTTATCCGGCAGGGGGAGCGAAAAACTGTTTTTT. Combining the CDR3 with reference TRBV28 and TRBJ1-4 gives the whole variable domain DVKVTQSSRYLVKRTGEKVFLECVQDMDHENMFWYRQDPGLGLRLIYFSYDVKMKEKGDIPEGYSVSREKKERFSLILESASTNQTSMYLCASSLSGRGSEKLFFGSGTQLSVL.

The rearrangement joins TRBV28 to TRBJ1-5; D gene uncertain. The CDR3 consists of 12 residues. Trimming removed 7 bases at V and 7 bases at J, with 11 bases between. CDR1 is MDHEN and CDR2 is SYDVKM in the germline V gene. The CDR3 nucleotides read TGTGCCAGCACTCTTCGAGGGCAGCCCCAGCATTTT. It specifies CASTLRGQPQHF.

The chain is built from TRBV11-3 and TRBJ2-4, with D possibly matching TRBD1 (6 bases). CDR1 is SGHNT and CDR2 is YENEEA in the germline V gene. V lost 4 bases, J lost 6 bases, and 13 bases lay in between. The CDR3 has 14 residues. The CDR3 DNA follows: TGTGCCAGCAGCTCCCGGGACACGTTAAACATTCAGTACTTC. Translated: CASSSRDTLNIQYF. Supplemented by reference TRBV11-3 and TRBJ2-4, the full variable domain reads EAGVVQSPRYKIIEKKQPVAFWCNPISGHNTLYWYLQNLGQGPELLIRYENEEAVDDSQLPKDRFSAERLKGVDSTLKIQPAELGDSAVYLCASSSRDTLNIQYFGAGTRLSVL.

The chain recombines TRBV19 with TRBJ2-3; a weak D match, TRBD2 (6 bases). Per germline, CDR1 LNHDA and CDR2 SQIVND (reference sequence). Trimming pared 3 bases from V and 2 bases from J, leaving 15 bases between. The CDR3 has 16 residues. The CDR3 DNA follows: TGTGCCAGTAGTATGTTGGTGACTAGATACACAGATACGCAGTATTTT. Protein product: CASSMLVTRYTDTQYF.

The gene calls are TRBV5-6 and TRBJ2-7; possible D gene TRBD1, 6 bases. Trimming removed 4 bases at V and 3 bases at J, with 11 bases between. The germline gives CDR1 SGHDT, CDR2 YYEEEE. The CDR3 totals 13 residues. The CDR3: CASSPGHNYEQYF. The CDR3 region has the DNA TGTGCCAGCAGCCCGGGACACAACTACGAGCAGTACTTC.

V usage is TRBV18 and J usage is TRBJ1-2, with no clear D. Trimming left V 3 bases short and J 1 base short, with 12 bases between. There are 15 residues in the CDR3. The germline CDR1 and CDR2 sequences are KGHSH and LQKENI. CDR3 sequence (DNA): TGTGCCAGCTCACCCACGGTAGAGTTTAACTATGGCTACACCTTC. Residues: CASSPTVEFNYGYTF. The entire variable domain, with the rest obtained from reference TRBV18 and TRBJ1-2, is as follows: NAGVMQNPRHLVRRRGQEARLRCSPMKGHSHVYWYRQLPEEGLKFMVYLQKENIIDESGMPKERFSAEFPKEGPSILRIQQVVRGDSAAYFCASSPTVEFNYGYTFGSGTRLTVV.

The CDR3 loop reads CASSLDNRGPYEQYF. In nucleotides, the CDR3 is TGTGCCAGCAGCCTCGATAACAGGGGGCCCTACGAGCAGTACTTC. V is TRBV9 and J is TRBJ2-7; 9 bases are shared with TRBD1. Germline V gene lookup returns CDR1 SGDLS and CDR2 YYNGEE. This CDR3 has 15 amino acids. Trimming removed 4 bases from V and 2 bases from J; junction bases left unmatched: 7.

The chain employs TRBV18 and TRBJ1-2, with D maybe TRBD1 (6 bases). V shed 3 bases and J shed 8 bases, with 10 bases lying between them. Germline V gene sequence: CDR1 KGHSH, CDR2 LQKENI. The CDR3 loop spans 12 amino acids. CDR3 region: CASSPNRDGYTF. The CDR3 bases are TGTGCCAGCTCACCTAACAGGGACGGCTACACCTTC.

The chain couples TRBV24-1 to TRBJ2-5; 7 bases line up with TRBD1. The CDR3 covers 15 residues. The junction had 10 bases not matched to a gene; V was cut back by 5 bases and J by 5 bases. The germline gives CDR1 KGHDR, CDR2 SFDVKD. As DNA, the CDR3 is TGTGCCACCAGTGCCTCGACAGGGATTTTCGAGACCCAGTACTTC. Protein: CATSASTGIFETQYF.